Each of the 24 T cell receptor beta chains below was sequenced from the same sample in a study of PD-L1 blockade in urothelial cancer. The repertoire was sequenced with immunoSEQ multiplex PCR; TCRdb's copy has only in-frame clones and lacks some. The repertoire holds tens of thousands of clones, with around 86% as singletons. Time point defined: pretreatment peripheral blood. The sample consisted of PBMCs, taken around atezolizumab (anti-PD-L1) treatment. Source of these receptors: a man over 45 with urothelial cancer.

The chain employs TRBV2 and TRBJ2-3; 7 positions agree with TRBD2. Trimming at V came to 6 bases and at J to 5 bases, leaving 5 bases not matched to a gene. This CDR3 has 13 amino acids. Germline CDR1 SNHLY, CDR2 FYNNEI. CDR3 sequence: CASRAGVGDTQYF. Here the CDR3 DNA reads TGTGCCAGCAGGGCGGGAGTGGGAGATACGCAGTATTTT.

In DNA, the CDR3 is TGTGCCAGCAGCTACTTGACTAGCGGGGAGACCCAGTACTTC. Translating gives CASSYLTSGETQYF. The chain links TRBV2 to TRBJ2-5; TRBD2 aligns across 10 bases. The junction had 6 bases not matched to a gene; V was cut back by 6 bases and J by 5 bases. The germline V gene has CDR1 SNHLY and CDR2 FYNNEI. The CDR3 totals 14 residues.

This clone was counted between two and nine times. The chain uses TRBV10-3 and TRBJ1-5; TRBD1 matches at 10 bases. Trimming removed 5 bases from V and 4 bases from J; junction bases left unmatched: 5. Germline assignment: CDR1 ENHRY and CDR2 SYGVKD. The CDR3 runs to 15 residues. The CDR3 reads CAISKTGGENQPQHF. Written as DNA, the CDR3 is TGTGCCATCAGTAAGACAGGGGGCGAAAATCAGCCCCAGCATTTT.

In this sample, this clone turned up a few times. This chain's CDR3 is CASVYSNQPQHF. CDR3 nucleotides: TGTGCCTCAGTGTATAGCAATCAGCCCCAGCATTTT. V gene TRBV7-3 combines with J gene TRBJ1-5; D gene uncertain. There are 12 residues in the CDR3. Germline CDR1 is SGHTA and CDR2 is FQGTGA. V was cut by 11 bases and J by 0 bases, with 8 bases left in between.

This rearrangement joins TRBV7-2 to TRBJ1-5, with no clear D. The CDR3 sequence is 14 residues long. Germline V lookup: CDR1 SGHTA, CDR2 FQGNSA. V lost 5 bases and J lost 1, with 9 bases in between. The CDR3 sequence is CASSPAGSNQPQHF. The DNA for the CDR3 is TGTGCCAGCAGCCCCGCGGGAAGCAATCAGCCCCAGCATTTT.

V and J are TRBV6-1 and TRBJ1-1, with a tentative D call TRBD1 (5 bases). This CDR3 has 15 residues. Trimming left V 8 bases short and J 4 bases short, with 20 bases between. CDR1 MNHNS and CDR2 SASEGT come from the germline V gene. The CDR3 DNA reads TGTGCCAGCGGTCAGGTTTTCAGGGTGGGCACTGAAGCTTTCTTT. It yields the protein CASGQVFRVGTEAFF.

The J gene is TRBJ1-5, the V gene TRBV29-1; 9 bases map to TRBD1. J gave up 7 bases and V 7 bases, and 11 bases lay outside the gene matches. The germline V gene encodes CDR1 SQVTM and CDR2 ANQGSEA. The CDR3 runs to 14 residues. CDR3 region: CSAARTGVGQPQHF. The CDR3 DNA reads TGCAGCGCCGCCCGGACAGGGGTTGGCCAGCCCCAGCATTTT.

The V and J genes are TRBV7-6 and TRBJ2-1, with D possibly TRBD2 on 5 matching bases. Trimming took off 1 base at V and 0 bases at J, with 7 bases between the two ends. This CDR3 comprises 15 residues. In germline, CDR1 is SGHVS, CDR2 FNYEAQ. CDR3 in DNA: TGTGCCAGCAGCTTAGGGACTTTCTCCTACAATGAGCAGTTCTTC. Protein: CASSLGTFSYNEQFF.

V is TRBV29-1 and J is TRBJ1-2, with a weak D call TRBD1 (5 bases). Trimming shortened V by 3 bases and J by 6 bases, and 20 bases separated the two germline ends. There are 15 residues in the CDR3. Germline V CDR1 and CDR2: SQVTM, ANQGSEA. CDR3 DNA: TGCAGCGTTGAGGAGACAGCCTCCTCGATAAATGGCTACACCTTC. Protein sequence: CSVEETASSINGYTF.

This clone was seen more than once but under ten times. The chain employs TRBV5-1 and TRBJ1-4, with 7 bases aligning to TRBD1. The CDR3 totals 15 residues. Looked up from germline, CDR1 is SGHRS and CDR2 is YFSETQ. V shed 4 bases and J 15 bases; nucleotides not matched to a gene: 18. CDR3 protein: CASSLDTGAAKNLFF. CDR3 coding DNA: TGCGCCAGCAGCCTTGATACAGGGGCTGCAAAAAACTTGTTTTTT.

This clone was recorded a few times. Other DNA variants within this sample encode the same CDR3. The chain has TRBV6-1 and TRBJ2-6; D may be TRBD2 (5 bases). CDR1 MNHNS and CDR2 SASEGT come from the germline V gene. The V gene lost 4 bases and the J gene lost 1 base, with 8 bases spanning the gap. This CDR3 comprises 15 residues. CDR3 DNA: TGTGCCAGCAGTGGAGGACTGTCTGGGGCCAACGTCCTGACTTTC. As protein: CASSGGLSGANVLTF.

The rearrangement links TRBV6-5 to TRBJ1-2, with TRBD1 matching 8 bases. After removal of 6 bases from V and 0 bases from J, the junction contained 6 bases not matched to a gene. The CDR3 spans 15 residues. Germline CDR1 MNHEY, CDR2 SVGAGI. CDR3 sequence: CASRIQTGANYGYTF. The DNA of the CDR3 is TGTGCCAGCAGGATCCAGACAGGGGCTAACTATGGCTACACCTTC.

This clone was seen only once. The chain couples TRBV6-1 to TRBJ1-2, with D tentatively TRBD1 (5 bases). The CDR3 extends over 15 amino acids. V lost 5 bases and J lost 2, with 15 bases in between. CDR1 is MNHNS, CDR2 SASEGT, per germline. In DNA form, the CDR3 reads TGTGCCAGCAGTCCTGACAGTATTTTAAACTATGGCTACACCTTC. It specifies CASSPDSILNYGYTF.

The chain is built from TRBV18 and TRBJ2-5; 12 bases agree with TRBD2. Germline V gene sequence: CDR1 KGHSH, CDR2 LQKENI. This CDR3 region has 17 residues. The V gene end was trimmed by 1 base and the J gene end by 4 bases; junction bases not matched to a gene: 7. Here the CDR3 reads CASSPLETSGRGETQYF. The CDR3 DNA sequence: TGTGCCAGCTCACCACTCGAGACTAGCGGGAGAGGAGAGACCCAGTACTTC.

V usage is TRBV7-2 and J usage is TRBJ1-5; TRBD1 might be the D (5 bases). The germline V and J ends were trimmed by 5 bases and 5 bases, with 10 bases remaining between them. CDR3 length: 13 amino acids. CDR1 and CDR2 (germline): SGHTA, FQGNSA. CDR3 nucleotide sequence: TGTGCCAGCAGCCCCGGGACTTATCAGCCCCAGCATTTT. Amino acids: CASSPGTYQPQHF.

J is TRBJ1-2 and V is TRBV27; TRBD1 agrees at 8 bases. V lost 3 bases and J lost 8; bases outside the gene matches: 14. CDR1 and CDR2 from the germline V gene are MNHEY and SMNVEV (reference sequence). This CDR3 has 16 amino acids. As DNA, the CDR3 is TGTGCCAGCAGTTTGTGGCAGGGGGCGAAAATCTCGGGCTACACCTTC. It specifies CASSLWQGAKISGYTF.

This chain connects TRBV19 to TRBJ2-5; 9 bases fit TRBD2. Germline CDR1 is LNHDA and CDR2 is SQIVND (reference sequence). V was clipped by 9 bases and J by 5 bases; unmatched bases: 7. The CDR3 is 13 residues long. The CDR3 loop reads CASRSGSTETQYF. The CDR3, as DNA: TGTGCCAGCCGTAGCGGGAGCACGGAGACCCAGTACTTC. The full variable domain, its missing parts supplied by reference TRBV19 and TRBJ2-5, is DGGITQSPKYLFRKEGQNVTLSCEQNLNHDAMYWYRQDPGQGLRLIYYSQIVNDFQKGDIAEGYSVSREKKESFPLTVTSAQKNPTAFYLCASRSGSTETQYFGPGTRLLVL.

V gene TRBV6-5 combines with J gene TRBJ2-1; 7 nucleotides match TRBD2. Germline CDR1 reads MNHEY; CDR2 reads SVGAGI. The CDR3 is 13 amino acids. The V and J ends lost 7 bases and 6 bases, in that order; junction bases with no gene match: 6. CDR3: CASMAGVGNEQFF. The CDR3 nucleotides are TGTGCCAGCATGGCGGGGGTCGGCAATGAGCAGTTCTTC.

The chain has TRBV7-6 and TRBJ2-3; 8 nucleotides line up with TRBD1. This CDR3 contains 14 residues. Looked up from germline, CDR1 is SGHVS and CDR2 is FNYEAQ. Trimming removed 4 bases from V and 2 bases from J; junction bases left unmatched: 2. CDR3: CASSSGGFTDTQYF. The CDR3 DNA sequence: TGTGCCAGCAGCTCAGGGGGCTTCACAGATACGCAGTATTTT.

This clone came up a few times. The chain has TRBV5-4 and TRBJ2-4; D is perhaps TRBD2 (6 bases). The CDR3 runs 14 residues. Germline V gives CDR1 SGHNT, CDR2 YYREEE (reference sequence). V dropped 3 bases and J dropped 3 bases, with 10 bases sitting between them. CDR3 protein: CASSSGGFKNIQYF. In DNA, the CDR3 is TGTGCCAGCAGCTCTGGGGGGTTCAAAAACATTCAGTACTTC.

By share of the sample, this clone is medium-sized (0.01 to 0.1%). The rearrangement links TRBV29-1 to TRBJ2-3; 7 nucleotides align to TRBD2. CDR1 is SQVTM, CDR2 ANQGSEA, per germline. The V and J ends lost 4 bases and 4 bases, in that order; junction bases with no gene match: 5. The CDR3 is 13 residues long. The CDR3 loop is CSVASGTSDTQYF. CDR3 nucleotides: TGCAGCGTTGCCAGCGGGACGTCAGATACGCAGTATTTT.

The CDR3 nucleotides are TGCGCCAGCAGCTTGGGGGGGGTAAGGAATGAGCAGTTCTTC. It codes for CASSLGGVRNEQFF. This chain uses TRBV5-1 with TRBJ2-1, with D maybe TRBD2 (6 bases). V gave up 0 bases and J gave up 7 bases, with 11 bases separating them. This CDR3 has 14 amino acids. The V gene's germline CDR1 is SGHRS and CDR2 YFSETQ.

The chain couples TRBV7-8 to TRBJ2-7; 8 bases are a match to TRBD2. V lost 5 bases and J lost 6; bases outside the gene matches: 9. CDR3 size: 14 residues. Germline CDR1 SGHVS, CDR2 FQNEAQ. DNA for the CDR3: TGTGCCAGCAGCCTAAGGAAAGCGGGGGCCGAGCAGTACGTC. Its translation is CASSLRKAGAEQYV.

The chain joins TRBV19 to TRBJ2-2; possibly TRBD1 for D (5 bases). Germline V gene sequence: CDR1 LNHDA, CDR2 SQIVND (reference sequence). The CDR3 contains 14 residues. V lost 9 bases to trimming and J lost 3 bases, with 14 bases between them. As DNA, the CDR3 is TGTGCCAGCTTGGCAGGGTCTTACACCGGGGAGCTGTTTTTT. Protein product: CASLAGSYTGELFF.